A selection of T cell receptor beta chains follows, all from one sample in a study of control samples from healthy donors and cancer patients. Profiling relied on immunoSEQ multiplex PCR, and the TCRdb table lists in-frame clones only, not all of them. The table includes roughly 160,000 clones, less than 95% detected once. Sequencing was done on a sample of PBMCs. The receptors originated from a man between 60 and 70 years old with colorectal cancer. Both conserved end residues are part of each CDR3. D genes are given only for firm matches. Clone size appears in some rows only: once, few, many, or a class for an expanded clone.

D | size | J | V | CDR3 | DNA
TRBD1 | - | TRBJ2-4 | TRBV5-5 | CASSLRDSEYF | TGTGCCAGCAGCTTACGGGACAGCGAGTACTTC
- | - | TRBJ2-7 | TRBV5-8 | CASSFGGPEFYEQYF | TGTGCCAGCAGCTTTGGGGGGCCCGAATTCTACGAGCAGTACTTC
TRBD1 | - | TRBJ2-5 | TRBV9 | CASSAMDRAQETQYF | TGTGCCAGCAGCGCGATGGACAGGGCCCAAGAGACCCAGTACTTC
- | - | TRBJ1-4 | TRBV6-1 | CASRYGGEKLFF | TGTGCCAGCAGATATGGAGGTGAAAAACTGTTTTTT
- | once | TRBJ2-5 | TRBV3-1/TRBV3-2 | CASSQETQRVQETQYF | TGTGCCAGCAGCCAAGAAACCCAGCGGGTCCAAGAGACCCAGTACTTC
- | - | TRBJ1-2 | TRBV30 | CAWRSANYGYTF | TGTGCCTGGAGGTCAGCTAACTATGGCTACACCTTC
- | - | TRBJ2-5 | TRBV27 | CASSSGVPGSETQYF | TGTGCCAGCAGTTCAGGGGTACCCGGTTCGGAGACCCAGTACTTC
- | - | TRBJ1-2 | TRBV12-3/TRBV12-4 | CASSLRTLTGYTF | TGTGCCAGCAGTTTAAGGACCCTCACTGGCTACACCTTC
TRBD1 | - | TRBJ2-1 | TRBV7-2 | CASSPSTGVAFYEQFF | TGTGCCAGCAGCCCGAGTACAGGGGTGGCATTCTATGAGCAGTTCTTC
- | - | TRBJ2-7 | TRBV25-1 | CASTTPLARGGYEQYF | TGTGCCAGCACCACCCCCCTGGCGAGAGGGGGCTACGAGCAGTACTTC
- | - | TRBJ1-2 | TRBV5-1 | CASSLSGAGVRGYTF | TGCGCCAGCAGCTTGAGCGGGGCTGGGGTGCGTGGCTACACCTTC
TRBD1 | once | TRBJ1-2 | TRBV7-9 | CASSFIRDSNYGYTF | TGTGCCAGCAGCTTCATAAGGGACAGTAACTATGGCTACACCTTC
- | - | TRBJ2-4 | TRBV11-2 | CASSPQLAKNIQYF | TGTGCCAGCAGCCCACAGCTAGCCAAAAACATTCAGTACTTC
- | - | TRBJ2-5 | TRBV4-2 | CASSQEMGRQETQYF | TGTGCCAGCAGCCAAGAAATGGGACGGCAAGAGACCCAGTACTTC
TRBD1 | - | TRBJ1-2 | TRBV28 | CASIRDRGYGYTF | TGTGCCAGCATCCGGGACAGGGGCTATGGCTACACCTTC
TRBD2 | once | TRBJ2-5 | TRBV9 | CASSVGLAGLETQYF | TGTGCCAGCAGCGTAGGACTAGCGGGGTTGGAGACCCAGTACTTC
- | - | TRBJ1-5 | TRBV27 | CASSLWDNQPQHF | TGTGCCAGCAGTTTATGGGACAATCAGCCCCAGCATTTT
- | - | TRBJ1-2 | TRBV6-1 | CASSEGWRADGYTF | TGTGCCAGCAGTGAAGGATGGAGGGCTGATGGCTACACCTTC
TRBD1 | - | TRBJ2-5 | TRBV28 | CASSSLDRSYQETQYF | TGTGCCAGCAGTTCACTGGACAGGAGTTACCAAGAGACCCAGTACTTC
TRBD1 | - | TRBJ1-4 | TRBV5-6 | CASSLAGAGGSEKLFF | TGTGCCAGCAGCTTGGCCGGGGCAGGGGGAAGTGAAAAACTGTTTTTT
- | - | TRBJ2-2 | TRBV19 | CASSIYGTPNTGELFF | TGTGCCAGTAGTATATATGGGACACCCAACACCGGGGAGCTGTTTTTT
TRBD2 | - | TRBJ2-1 | TRBV11-2 | CASSLDGGAYNEQFF | TGTGCCAGCAGCTTAGATGGGGGGGCCTACAATGAGCAGTTCTTC
TRBD1 | - | TRBJ1-1 | TRBV6-6 | CASSYKDRGSSAEAFF | TGTGCCAGCAGTTACAAGGACAGGGGCTCCTCCGCTGAAGCTTTCTTT
- | - | TRBJ2-5 | TRBV5-5 | CASSHLSRRETQYF | TGTGCCAGCAGCCATCTCTCCCGTCGGGAGACCCAGTACTTC
TRBD1 | - | TRBJ2-7 | TRBV5-5 | CASSLLVGTGAYEQYF | TGTGCCAGCAGCCTCCTGGTAGGGACAGGGGCGTACGAGCAGTACTTC
TRBD1 | - | TRBJ2-6 | TRBV7-2 | CASRIFPGQGANVLTF | TGTGCCAGCAGGATATTTCCGGGACAGGGGGCCAACGTCCTGACTTTC
- | few | TRBJ1-6 | TRBV29-1 | CSVGDMANSPLHF | TGCAGCGTTGGGGACATGGCTAATTCACCCCTCCACTTT
TRBD1 | once | TRBJ1-5 | TRBV18 | CASSETGDQPQHF | TGTGCCAGCTCAGAGACAGGGGATCAGCCCCAGCATTTT
- | - | TRBJ1-1 | TRBV19 | CASSIQGTTEAFF | TGTGCCAGTAGTATACAGGGTACGACTGAAGCTTTCTTT
TRBD2 | - | TRBJ2-2 | TRBV6-2/TRBV6-3 | CASSSGGAVSAGELFF | TGTGCCAGCAGCAGCGGGGGGGCCGTATCTGCCGGGGAGCTGTTTTTT
- | - | TRBJ2-5 | TRBV7-9 | CASSLPRGEETQYF | TGTGCCAGCAGCCTCCCTCGGGGAGAGGAGACCCAGTACTTC
- | - | TRBJ1-1 | TRBV3-1/TRBV3-2 | CASSQRAAMNTEAFF | TGTGCCAGCAGCCAACGGGCGGCCATGAACACTGAAGCTTTCTTT
- | - | TRBJ2-7 | TRBV21-1 | CASSKEEGAGPFPEQYF | TGTGCCAGCAGCAAAGAAGAAGGCGCTGGCCCCTTTCCCGAGCAGTACTTC
- | - | TRBJ2-7 | TRBV28 | CASSSTGNWRDEQYF | TGTGCCAGCAGTTCTACAGGGAACTGGAGGGACGAGCAGTACTTC
- | - | TRBJ1-4 | TRBV5-1 | CASSLEASGNEKLFF | TGCGCCAGCAGCTTGGAGGCTTCGGGTAATGAAAAACTGTTTTTT
- | - | TRBJ1-2 | TRBV30 | CAWSPQGRSNYGYTF | TGTGCCTGGAGTCCCCAGGGGCGCTCGAACTATGGCTACACCTTC
- | once | TRBJ2-1 | TRBV24-1 | CATRGTYNEQFF | TGTGCCACGCGGGGAACCTACAATGAGCAGTTCTTC
TRBD1 | - | TRBJ2-7 | TRBV19 | CASSPDRGSYEQYF | TGTGCCAGTAGTCCCGACAGGGGTTCCTACGAGCAGTACTTC